The 16 T cell receptor beta chains below come from one sample, sequenced in a study of blood T cell repertoires in COVID-19. Only in-frame clones appear in the TCRdb table, and some are missing; sequencing was by immunoSEQ multiplex PCR. The data show some 320,000 clones, 87% seen once. Sequenced sample: PBMCs or T cells enriched from blood (not recorded which). These receptors all stem from a woman aged 30 to 39 who had recovered from COVID-19.

The chain employs TRBV27 and TRBJ1-6; the match to TRBD1 covers 10 bases. Per germline, CDR1 MNHEY and CDR2 SMNVEV (reference sequence). Trimming took 5 bases from V and 8 from J; bases not matched to a gene: 9. The CDR3 sequence is 16 residues long. CDR3 sequence reads: CASSPLGTGADSPLHF. The CDR3 coding sequence is TGTGCCAGCAGTCCCCTAGGGACAGGGGCGGATTCACCCCTCCACTTT.

This chain joins TRBV5-4 and TRBJ1-1; possible D gene TRBD1, 6 bases. The CDR3 is 16 amino acids. Germline loops: CDR1 SGHNT, CDR2 YYREEE (reference sequence). V shed 1 base and J shed 1 base, with 14 bases lying between them. CDR3 sequence reads: CASSLLPRGWNTEAFF. For the CDR3, the DNA is TGTGCCAGCAGCTTGCTACCCAGGGGCTGGAACACTGAAGCTTTCTTT.

This clone was counted once. CDR3 residues: CASSQGTDFSYEQYF. CDR3 in DNA: TGCGCCAGCAGCCAGGGGACCGATTTCTCCTACGAGCAGTACTTC. The genes are TRBV5-1 and TRBJ2-7, with a weak D call TRBD1 (6 bases). The ends were cut back, 4 bases at V and 0 bases at J, with 14 bases in the middle. Germline CDR1 SGHRS, CDR2 YFSETQ. The CDR3 length is 15 residues.

The rearrangement links TRBV9 to TRBJ1-3; 9 nucleotides agree with TRBD1. This CDR3 region has 15 residues. V shed 3 bases, J shed 3 bases, and the junction held 4 bases outside the gene matches. Looked up from germline, CDR1 is SGDLS and CDR2 is YYNGEE. CDR3 DNA: TGTGCCAGCAGCGCACAGGGGGCAATTGGAAACACCATATATTTT. Its protein product is CASSAQGAIGNTIYF.

At least ten counts were recorded for this clone. The chain has TRBV5-4 and TRBJ1-1, with unresolved D. V gave up 3 bases and J gave up 5 bases, with 14 bases separating them. The CDR3 contains 14 residues. Germline V lookup: CDR1 SGHNT, CDR2 YYREEE (reference sequence). The CDR3 is CASSSEGGRTEAFF. DNA for the CDR3: TGTGCCAGCAGCTCGGAGGGCGGGAGGACTGAAGCTTTCTTT.

The V and J genes are TRBV5-1 and TRBJ1-1; the match to TRBD1 covers 7 bases. Trimming at V came to 5 bases and at J to 0 bases, leaving 13 bases not matched to a gene. Germline-derived CDR1 and CDR2 are SGHRS and YFSETQ. The length of the CDR3 is 17 residues. In DNA form, the CDR3 reads TGCGCCAGCAGTCCAGATCAGGGGGGCGGCCTGAACACTGAAGCTTTCTTT. Translation gives CASSPDQGGGLNTEAFF.

The V gene is TRBV19, the J gene TRBJ2-2; possibly TRBD1 for D (6 bases). This CDR3 region has 14 residues. The V end lost 1 base, the J end lost 4 bases, and 7 bases lay between the germline ends. Germline CDR1 LNHDA, CDR2 SQIVND (reference sequence). For the CDR3, the DNA is TGTGCCAGTAGTATAGGAGGGGGCACCGGGGAGCTGTTTTTT. Residues: CASSIGGGTGELFF.

The J gene is TRBJ1-1, the V gene TRBV7-9, with 10 nucleotides matching TRBD1. J was trimmed by 4 bases and V by 3 bases; bases with no gene match: 5. The CDR3 is 15 residues long. CDR1 is SEHNR, CDR2 FQNEAQ, per germline (reference sequence). CDR3 nucleotides: TGTGCCAGCAGCTTGGGGACAGGGGTGGGCACTGAAGCTTTCTTT. The encoded protein is CASSLGTGVGTEAFF.

V is TRBV12-3 or TRBV12-4 and J is TRBJ2-2; D is ambiguous. Trimming removed 7 bases at V and 4 bases at J, with 7 bases between. The CDR3 length is 12 residues. For the CDR3, the DNA is TGTGCCAGCATAGGCGGCACCGGGGAGCTGTTTTTT. The encoded protein is CASIGGTGELFF.

The chain is built from TRBV5-4 and TRBJ2-7; 9 bases agree with TRBD1. Germline V gene lookup returns CDR1 SGHNT and CDR2 YYREEE (reference sequence). The V gene end was trimmed by 0 bases and the J gene end by 3 bases; junction bases not matched to a gene: 4. This CDR3 comprises 15 residues. The CDR3 here is CASSLEPGQGYEQYF. DNA for the CDR3: TGTGCCAGCAGCTTGGAGCCGGGACAGGGCTACGAGCAGTACTTC.

This chain uses TRBV5-4 with TRBJ1-5; the D is unclear. There are 12 residues in the CDR3. Germline lookup yields CDR1 SGHNT and CDR2 YYREEE (reference sequence). Trimming removed 2 bases at V and 9 bases at J, with 9 bases between. The CDR3 here is CASSFPPGPQHF. CDR3 sequence (DNA): TGTGCCAGCAGCTTCCCCCCAGGGCCCCAGCATTTT.

The V and J genes are TRBV3-1 (or the pseudogene TRBV3-2) and TRBJ2-7; D is unresolved. The CDR3 is 14 residues long. Germline lookup yields CDR1 LGHDT and CDR2 YNNKEL (reference sequence). V lost 2 bases to trimming and J lost 4 bases, with 12 bases between them. CDR3 sequence (DNA): TGTGCCAGCAGCCAACAACATCTCCTTTACGAGCAGTACTTC. It specifies CASSQQHLLYEQYF.

The V call is TRBV6-5, the J call TRBJ1-2; no clear D gene. CDR3 length: 14 amino acids. V was clipped by 7 bases and J by 5 bases, with 17 bases between them. The germline V gene encodes CDR1 MNHEY and CDR2 SVGAGI. DNA of the CDR3: TGTGCCAGCAAAGGACTCGGGAGTTGGTATGGCTACACCTTC. It is translated as CASKGLGSWYGYTF.

The chain couples TRBV19 to TRBJ1-1; 7 bases fit TRBD1. The germline V gene encodes CDR1 LNHDA and CDR2 SQIVND (reference sequence). Trimming removed 9 bases from V and 8 bases from J; junction bases left unmatched: 15. The CDR3 is 14 amino acids. In nucleotides, the CDR3 is TGTGCCAGACCCACCGACAGGGTAACTACGGAAGCTTTCTTT. Translating it yields CARPTDRVTTEAFF.

The DNA for the CDR3 is TGTGCCAGCAGCCCGTTCACAGATACGCAGTATTTT. As protein: CASSPFTDTQYF. V and J are TRBV5-4 and TRBJ2-3; no clear D. Trimming removed 4 bases at V and 2 bases at J, with 5 bases between. Germline V lookup: CDR1 SGHNT, CDR2 YYREEE (reference sequence). This CDR3 region has 12 residues.

This chain uses TRBV11-3 with TRBJ2-3; TRBD2 agrees at 7 bases. CDR1 and CDR2 (germline): SGHNT, YENEEA. CDR3 length equals 17 residues. Germline trimming cut 0 bases from V and 0 bases from J; bases unmatched to any gene: 6. CDR3 in amino acids: CASSLDSMGLSTDTQYF. For the CDR3, the DNA is TGTGCCAGCAGCTTAGACAGTATGGGACTAAGCACAGATACGCAGTATTTT.